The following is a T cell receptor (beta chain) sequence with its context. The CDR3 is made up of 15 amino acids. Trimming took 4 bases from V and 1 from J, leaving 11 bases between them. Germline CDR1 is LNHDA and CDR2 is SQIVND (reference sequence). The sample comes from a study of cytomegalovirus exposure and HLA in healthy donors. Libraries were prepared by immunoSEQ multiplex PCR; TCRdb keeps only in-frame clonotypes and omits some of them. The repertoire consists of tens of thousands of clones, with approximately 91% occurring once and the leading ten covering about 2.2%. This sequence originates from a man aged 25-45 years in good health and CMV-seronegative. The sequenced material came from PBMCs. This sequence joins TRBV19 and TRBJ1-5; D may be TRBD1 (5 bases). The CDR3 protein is CASSTEGHSNQPQHF. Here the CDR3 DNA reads TGTGCCAGTAGTACAGAAGGACACAGCAATCAGCCCCAGCATTTT.